Listed here are 17 T cell receptor beta chains from one sample, sequenced in a study of OX40 agonist ivuxolimab in advanced cancers. The library was made by the immunoSEQ multiplex PCR assay. In TCRdb, the immuneACCESS table is reduced to in-frame sequences with V and J assigned. These tables do not hold every clone; where another copy was compared, an unresolved V gene accounts for under half, and the others remain unexplained. This sample has around 40,000 clones in its table, and 86% of those were observed once. The ten largest clones represent about 15% of the sample. The material was CD4+ or CD8+ T cells sorted from blood, obtained in a trial of the OX40 agonist ivuxolimab. Receptor source: an adult with an advanced solid tumor such as melanoma, head and neck, liver or kidney cancer.

The V and J genes are TRBV7-8 and TRBJ2-3; D remains ambiguous. The length of the CDR3 is 13 residues. V lost 5 bases to trimming and J lost 6 bases, with 12 bases between them. Germline CDR1 reads SGHVS; CDR2 reads FQNEAQ. The CDR3 sequence is CASSHINTDTQYF. The CDR3 region has the DNA TGTGCCAGCAGCCACATTAACACGGATACGCAGTATTTT. Variable domain in full (rest from reference TRBV7-8 and TRBJ2-3): GAGVSQSPRYKVAKRGQDVALRCDPISGHVSLFWYQQALGQGPEFLTYFQNEAQLDKSGLPSDRFFAERPEGSVSTLKIQRTQQEDSAVYLCASSHINTDTQYFGPGTRLTVL.

This chain joins TRBV6-6 and TRBJ2-2; D gene unclear. Germline V lookup: CDR1 MNHNY, CDR2 SVGAGI (reference sequence). Trimming pared 6 bases from V and 2 bases from J, leaving 10 bases between. This CDR3 is 14 amino acids long. The CDR3 spells CASSERINTGELFF. The CDR3 DNA is TGTGCCAGCAGCGAGCGAATAAACACCGGGGAGCTGTTTTTT.

The CDR3 sequence is CASSYSQYQPQHF. The DNA for the CDR3 is TGTGCCAGCAGTTACTCCCAGTATCAGCCCCAGCATTTT. The J gene is TRBJ1-5, the V gene TRBV6-5; D is undetermined. The CDR3 contains 13 residues. Germline CDR1 is MNHEY and CDR2 is SVGAGI. V lost 0 bases, J lost 5 bases, and 5 bases lay in between.

The rearrangement joins TRBV9 to TRBJ2-1; TRBD2 matches at 14 bases. The CDR3 contains 15 residues. V was pared by 5 bases and J by 15 bases, with 13 bases of the junction left unmatched. Germline V CDR1 and CDR2: SGDLS, YYNGEE. CDR3 protein: CASSDGLAGGLGGFF. The CDR3 DNA is TGTGCCAGCAGTGACGGACTAGCGGGAGGCCTCGGCGGGTTCTTC.

This clone has only one observation. V gene TRBV4-3 combines with J gene TRBJ1-5, with TRBD1 matching over 11 bases. This CDR3 comprises 14 residues. Losses at the gene ends were 6 bases for V and 5 bases for J; bases not matched to a gene: 3. Per the germline V gene, CDR1 is LGHNA and CDR2 is YSLEER. The CDR3 sequence is CASSQGQGDQPQHF. The DNA of the CDR3 is TGCGCCAGCAGTCAGGGACAGGGGGATCAGCCCCAGCATTTT.

The genes are TRBV27 and TRBJ2-1; possibly TRBD1 or TRBD2 for D (7 bases each). V lost 6 bases to trimming and J lost 5 bases, with 11 bases between them. Germline CDR1 and CDR2: MNHEY and SMNVEV (reference sequence). The CDR3 runs to 13 residues. The CDR3 is CASRPGGDNEQFF. The CDR3 bases are TGTGCCAGCAGGCCAGGGGGGGACAATGAGCAGTTCTTC.

The CDR3 DNA reads as TGTGCCAGCAGCCCGGGAGGCCCCCTCTACGAGCAGTACTTC. It is translated as CASSPGGPLYEQYF. V and J are TRBV7-9 and TRBJ2-7, with 7 bases identical to TRBD2. J was trimmed by 3 bases and V by 5 bases; bases with no gene match: 7. Germline V gives CDR1 SEHNR, CDR2 FQNEAQ (reference sequence). This CDR3 is built from 14 residues.

This chain connects TRBV5-8 to TRBJ2-7; maybe TRBD1 (5 bases). Germline V lookup: CDR1 SGHTS, CDR2 YDEGEE. This CDR3 spans 14 amino acids. Between the trimmed V and J ends, which lost 4 bases and 2 bases, there was a span of 13 bases. CDR3: CASSAGQKTYEQYF. As DNA, the CDR3 is TGTGCCAGCAGCGCCGGACAAAAGACCTACGAGCAGTACTTC.

V usage is TRBV7-3 and J usage is TRBJ2-7, with D perhaps given as TRBD1 or TRBD2 (5 bases each). The CDR3 is made up of 14 amino acids. Trimming pared 2 bases from V and 3 bases from J, leaving 11 bases between. Germline V gene data show CDR1 as SGHTA and CDR2 as FQGTGA. CDR3 in DNA: TGTGCCAGCAGCTTAGACAGCGGCGACTACGAGCAGTACTTC. This translates into CASSLDSGDYEQYF.

This chain joins TRBV5-1 and TRBJ2-7; 9 bases match TRBD2. CDR1 and CDR2 from the germline V gene are SGHRS and YFSETQ. V was pared by 0 bases and J by 6 bases, with 7 bases of the junction left unmatched. The CDR3 runs to 15 residues. The CDR3 bases are TGCGCCAGCAGCTTGGTTCCAGCGGGAGGACGCGAGCAGTACTTC. Protein sequence: CASSLVPAGGREQYF.

In its sample, this clone ranks as medium-sized. V gene TRBV5-8 combines with J gene TRBJ2-1; TRBD1 is a possible D gene (6 bases). Trimming cost V 6 bases and J 6 bases, with 10 bases left between them. The CDR3 consists of 12 residues. Germline V lookup: CDR1 SGHTS, CDR2 YDEGEE. In DNA form, the CDR3 reads TGTGCCAGCATCAGGGGTCTCAATGAGCAGTTCTTC. Its protein is CASIRGLNEQFF.

The V and J genes are TRBV9 and TRBJ1-2; D gene ambiguous. This CDR3 region has 13 residues. Per germline, CDR1 SGDLS and CDR2 YYNGEE. Deletions cut 3 bases from V and 6 bases from J, with 12 bases between. CDR3 loop: CASSGPEDNGYTF. The CDR3 bases are TGTGCCAGCAGCGGCCCGGAGGATAATGGCTACACCTTC.

The chain couples TRBV28 to TRBJ1-3; D might be TRBD1 (5 bases). Trimming pared 2 bases from V and 4 bases from J, leaving 9 bases between. Germline CDR1 reads MDHEN; CDR2 reads SYDVKM. The CDR3 is made up of 14 amino acids. The CDR3 here is CASSLQGYGNTIYF. The CDR3 DNA is TGTGCCAGCAGTTTACAGGGTTACGGAAACACCATATATTTT.

The gene calls are TRBV7-9 and TRBJ2-1; a possible D gene is TRBD1 (5 bases). Per germline, CDR1 SEHNR and CDR2 FQNEAQ (reference sequence). This CDR3 contains 15 residues. The V and J ends lost 1 base and 6 bases respectively, with 13 bases between them. CDR3 amino acids: CASSLDLGAVNEQFF. CDR3 nucleotide sequence: TGTGCCAGCAGCTTAGATTTAGGGGCGGTCAATGAGCAGTTCTTC.

This chain connects TRBV7-8 to TRBJ1-1; D not certain. CDR1 is SGHVS and CDR2 is FQNEAQ in the germline V gene. Trimming cost V 1 base and J 2 bases, with 26 bases left between them. This CDR3 comprises 20 residues. The CDR3 is CASSLGFRANNDKTNTEAFF. CDR3 in DNA: TGTGCCAGCAGCTTAGGGTTCCGGGCCAACAATGACAAAACCAACACTGAAGCTTTCTTT.

V is TRBV7-8 and J is TRBJ1-1, with 8 positions matching TRBD1. This CDR3 contains 14 residues. Germline assignment: CDR1 SGHVS and CDR2 FQNEAQ. Trimming removed 5 bases from V and 4 bases from J; junction bases left unmatched: 6. The CDR3 sequence is CASSPGGGGTEAFF. The DNA for the CDR3 is TGTGCCAGCAGCCCAGGGGGCGGCGGCACTGAAGCTTTCTTT.

The V gene is TRBV7-9, the J gene TRBJ2-2; 10 nucleotides agree with TRBD1. V was clipped by 7 bases and J by 6 bases; unmatched bases: 14. Germline values: CDR1 SEHNR, CDR2 FQNEAQ (reference sequence). The CDR3 has 17 amino acids. The CDR3: CASTSTGGIREAGELFF. DNA for the CDR3: TGTGCCAGCACCTCGACAGGGGGCATTCGGGAGGCCGGGGAGCTGTTTTTT.